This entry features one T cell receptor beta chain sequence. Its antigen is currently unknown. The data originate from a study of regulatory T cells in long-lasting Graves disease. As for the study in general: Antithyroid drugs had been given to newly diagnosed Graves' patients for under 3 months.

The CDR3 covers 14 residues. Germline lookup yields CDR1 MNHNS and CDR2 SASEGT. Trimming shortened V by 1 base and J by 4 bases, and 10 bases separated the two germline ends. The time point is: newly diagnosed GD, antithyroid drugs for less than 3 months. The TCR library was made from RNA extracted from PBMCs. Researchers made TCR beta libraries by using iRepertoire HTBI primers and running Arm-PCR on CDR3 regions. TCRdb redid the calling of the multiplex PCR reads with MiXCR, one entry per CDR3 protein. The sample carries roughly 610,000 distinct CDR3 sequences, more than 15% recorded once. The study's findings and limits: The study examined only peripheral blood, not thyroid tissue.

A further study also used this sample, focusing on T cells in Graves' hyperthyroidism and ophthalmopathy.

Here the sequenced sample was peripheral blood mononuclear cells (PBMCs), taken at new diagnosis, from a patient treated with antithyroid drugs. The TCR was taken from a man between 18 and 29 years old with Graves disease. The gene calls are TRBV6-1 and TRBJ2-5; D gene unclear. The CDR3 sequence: CASSEDPVIETQYF. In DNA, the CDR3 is TGTGCCAGCAGTGAAGATCCAGTAATAGAGACCCAGTACTTC.